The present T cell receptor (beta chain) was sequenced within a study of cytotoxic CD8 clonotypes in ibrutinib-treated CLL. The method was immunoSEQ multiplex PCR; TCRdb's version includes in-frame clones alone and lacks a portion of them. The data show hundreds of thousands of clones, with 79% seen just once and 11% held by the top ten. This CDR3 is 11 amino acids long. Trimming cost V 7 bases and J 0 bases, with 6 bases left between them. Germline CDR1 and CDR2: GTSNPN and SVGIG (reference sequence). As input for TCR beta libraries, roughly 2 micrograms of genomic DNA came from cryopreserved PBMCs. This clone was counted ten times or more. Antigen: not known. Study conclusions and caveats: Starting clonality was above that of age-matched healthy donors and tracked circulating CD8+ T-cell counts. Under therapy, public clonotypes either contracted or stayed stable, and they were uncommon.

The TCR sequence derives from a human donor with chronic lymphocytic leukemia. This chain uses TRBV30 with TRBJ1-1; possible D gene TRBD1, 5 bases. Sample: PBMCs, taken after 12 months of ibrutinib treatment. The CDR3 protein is CASGLNTEAFF. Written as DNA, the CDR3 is TGTGCCTCAGGGTTGAACACTGAAGCTTTCTTT.